Below are 9 T cell receptor beta chains sequenced from a single sample in a study of blood T cell repertoires in COVID-19. Assay: immunoSEQ multiplex PCR; the TCRdb copy retains only in-frame clones and omits some. The sample shows tens of thousands of clones, 77% of them seen only once. The sample taken for sequencing was peripheral blood. These receptors were collected from a woman between 65 and 79 years old with active or convalescent COVID-19.

The genes are TRBV12-2 and TRBJ2-6; the table's D call, TRBD1, was not checked against the DNA. TRBV12-2 constitutes a pseudogene. The CDR3 extends over 19 amino acids. CDR3 region: CASRALRGTPGSGANVLTF. In DNA, the CDR3 is TGTGCAAGTCGTGCATTGAGGGGGACACCTGGCTCTGGGGCCAACGTCCTGACTTTC.

The chain carries TRBV5-4 and TRBJ2-5, with D maybe TRBD1 (6 bases). Per germline, CDR1 SGHNT and CDR2 YYREEE (reference sequence). CDR3 length: 13 residues. V was trimmed by 9 bases and J by 0 bases, leaving 12 bases between them. In nucleotides, the CDR3 is TGTGCCACCAATACAGGGTACCAAGAGACCCAGTACTTC. This gives the protein CATNTGYQETQYF. The entire variable domain, with the rest obtained from reference TRBV5-4 and TRBJ2-5, is as follows: ETGVTQSPTHLIKTRGQQVTLRCSSQSGHNTVSWYQQALGQGPQFIFQYYREEENGRGNFPPRFSGLQFPNYSSELNVNALELDDSALYLCATNTGYQETQYFGPGTRLLVL.

The J gene is TRBJ1-2, the V gene TRBV30; D is unclear. Germline loops: CDR1 GTSNPN, CDR2 SVGIG (reference sequence). V was shortened by 0 bases and J by 8 bases, with 16 bases between the two germline ends. The CDR3 contains 14 residues. This chain's CDR3 is CAWSVTPGSVGYTF. The CDR3 bases are TGTGCCTGGAGTGTAACCCCAGGCTCTGTGGGCTACACCTTC.

This clone was seen a handful of times. The V and J genes are TRBV28 and TRBJ2-1, with a weak D call TRBD2 (6 bases). Trimming removed 2 bases from V and 3 bases from J, with 11 bases in between. CDR1 is MDHEN, CDR2 SYDVKM, per germline. The CDR3 runs 15 residues. Here the CDR3 reads CASSLDSGHYNEQFF. The DNA for the CDR3 is TGTGCCAGCAGTTTAGACAGCGGGCACTACAATGAGCAGTTCTTC.

The chain uses TRBV14 and TRBJ2-3; 9 bases agree with TRBD2. The CDR3 is 14 amino acids. Germline values: CDR1 SGHDN, CDR2 FVKESK. After removal of 4 bases from V and 7 bases from J, the junction contained 6 bases not matched to a gene. DNA for the CDR3: TGTGCCAGCAGCCGACTAGCGGACGGAAATACGCAGTATTTT. Protein product: CASSRLADGNTQYF.

The V call is TRBV10-3, the J call TRBJ2-1; D may be TRBD2 (6 bases). The germline gives CDR1 ENHRY, CDR2 SYGVKD. Trimming removed 2 bases at V and 13 bases at J, with 12 bases between. The CDR3 contains 12 residues. The CDR3: CAISEMGREQFF. Written as DNA, the CDR3 is TGTGCCATCAGTGAGATGGGGCGGGAACAGTTCTTC.

The table lists this clone with a few counts. V and J are TRBV9 and TRBJ1-6; 7 bases are shared with TRBD1. CDR3 length: 14 residues. V lost 3 bases and J lost 7; bases outside the gene matches: 4. The V gene's germline CDR1 is SGDLS and CDR2 YYNGEE. This CDR3 reads CASSDGTANSPLHF. CDR3 DNA sequence: TGTGCCAGCAGCGACGGGACAGCGAATTCACCCCTCCACTTT.

The CDR3 loop reads CASSKTSGISYEQYF. CDR3 bases: TGTGCCAGCAGCAAGACTAGCGGGATCTCCTACGAGCAGTACTTC. V gene TRBV2 combines with J gene TRBJ2-7; 11 positions agree with TRBD2. The junction had 4 bases not matched to a gene; V was cut back by 6 bases and J by 0 bases. This CDR3 contains 15 residues. Germline V gene lookup returns CDR1 SNHLY and CDR2 FYNNEI.

The V and J genes are TRBV28 and TRBJ2-2, with TRBD1 matching 7 bases. CDR1 is MDHEN, CDR2 SYDVKM, per germline. The trim removed 3 bases at V and 5 bases at J, leaving 3 bases unmatched. The CDR3 spans 14 residues. CDR3: CASSLTGTTGELFF. The DNA for the CDR3 is TGTGCCAGCAGTTTGACAGGGACGACCGGGGAGCTGTTTTTT. The variable domain in full, with the rest retrieved from reference TRBV28 and TRBJ2-2, is DVKVTQSSRYLVKRTGEKVFLECVQDMDHENMFWYRQDPGLGLRLIYFSYDVKMKEKGDIPEGYSVSREKKERFSLILESASTNQTSMYLCASSLTGTTGELFFGEGSRLTVL.